The rows below give T cell receptor beta chains drawn from one sample of a study of cytomegalovirus exposure and HLA in healthy donors. The method was immunoSEQ multiplex PCR; TCRdb's version includes in-frame clones alone and lacks a portion of them. This sample carries 200,000 to 250,000 clones, 75% to 95% of them seen once, and the ten largest clones take more than 0.85%. Sequenced sample: PBMCs. These receptors were collected from a woman under 30 in good health and CMV-seronegative. The CDR3 runs from the conserved cysteine through the conserved F or W. Fields, in order: CDR3 DNA, CDR3 protein, J gene, clone size, V gene, D gene. A D gene is named only where the DNA matches it firmly. The size of a clone is reported for some rows only, either as once, few or many, or as a class for expanded clones.

TGTGCCAGCAGCGGGGGACGTCAGGTGTTTTTT,CASSGGRQVFF,TRBJ1-4,once,TRBV6-1,NA
TGTGCCAGCAGCACCGGGGACAGGGGCTACGAGCAGTACTTC,CASSTGDRGYEQYF,TRBJ2-7,once,TRBV13,TRBD1
TGTGCCAGCAGCTTAGTGGTAGCGGGAGTGGCAGATACGCAGTATTTT,CASSLVVAGVADTQYF,TRBJ2-3,NA,TRBV11-2,TRBD2
TGTGCCAGCAGCCCTCTGGGACTAGCGGGAGTTCGCGAGCAGTTCTTC,CASSPLGLAGVREQFF,TRBJ2-1,NA,TRBV7-8,TRBD2
TGCGCCAGCAGCCCGGGGTCTTCCTACGAGCAGTACTTC,CASSPGSSYEQYF,TRBJ2-7,few,TRBV4-1,NA
TGTGCCAGTAAGTTAGCGGGAGGGGTTTTCGTCTTCTTC,CASKLAGGVFVFF,TRBJ2-1,NA,TRBV19,TRBD2
TGTGCCAGCAGGACGGACAGAAACTATGGCTACACCTTC,CASRTDRNYGYTF,TRBJ1-2,NA,TRBV6-1,NA
TGCGCCAGCAGCCCAGGGGCAGGGTTCAATCAGCCCCAGCATTTT,CASSPGAGFNQPQHF,TRBJ1-5,NA,TRBV5-1,NA
TGTGCCAGCAGCGTGCTATTGAGCACTGAAGCTTTCTTT,CASSVLLSTEAFF,TRBJ1-1,NA,TRBV6-5,NA
TGCGCCAGCAGTGAGACGAGCTACAATGAGCAGTTCTTC,CASSETSYNEQFF,TRBJ2-1,NA,TRBV10-1,NA
TGTGCCAGCAGTTTATTGGCGCAGGGTGGGGTCACCGGGGAGCTGTTTTTT,CASSLLAQGGVTGELFF,TRBJ2-2,NA,TRBV28,NA
TGCGCCAGCAGTCCGGACAGGATCTATGGCTACACCTTC,CASSPDRIYGYTF,TRBJ1-2,NA,TRBV10-1,TRBD1
TGTGCCAGCAGTTTTTCAGACAGGGGGAGACAGCCCCAGCATTTT,CASSFSDRGRQPQHF,TRBJ1-5,NA,TRBV28,TRBD1
TGTGCCAGCAGTTTTCCAGGATTCCTCTCCTACGAGCAGTACTTC,CASSFPGFLSYEQYF,TRBJ2-7,NA,TRBV28,NA
TGTGCCAGCAGTGAGTTTAGTATCCAAGAGACCCAGTACTTC,CASSEFSIQETQYF,TRBJ2-5,NA,TRBV2,NA
TGTGCCAGCAGCCCACAGGGACACGAGCAGTACTTC,CASSPQGHEQYF,TRBJ2-7,NA,TRBV7-2,NA
TGTGCTAGTGCCCGAGGAGGGATACTAGCGCATACAGATACGCAGTATTTT,CASARGGILAHTDTQYF,TRBJ2-3,NA,TRBV12-5,TRBD2
TGTGCCATCAGTGAGGGGACAGGGGCGATCTTT,CAISEGTGAIF,TRBJ1-1,NA,TRBV10-3,TRBD1
TGCGCCACCTGTCACAGGGTCCACGAGCAGTACTTC,CATCHRVHEQYF,TRBJ2-7,NA,TRBV23-1,NA
TGTGCCAGTAGTACCCCCCGGGGAGGAGGCTATGGCTACACCTTC,CASSTPRGGGYGYTF,TRBJ1-2,NA,TRBV19,NA
TGTGCCAGCAGCTTGGTTCCGGGGAGTACCTACGAGCAGTACTTC,CASSLVPGSTYEQYF,TRBJ2-7,NA,TRBV5-6,NA
TGTGCCAGTAGTACAGACAGGAACGCTAACTATGGCTACACCTTC,CASSTDRNANYGYTF,TRBJ1-2,NA,TRBV19,NA
TGCGCCAGCCGAGACAGGGGGCTCTACGAGCAGTACTTC,CASRDRGLYEQYF,TRBJ2-7,NA,TRBV5-1,TRBD1
TGTGCCAGCAGCGACACCGGGAGCTCAGCCGGCGAGCAGTACTTC,CASSDTGSSAGEQYF,TRBJ2-7,NA,TRBV9,NA
TGTGCCAGTAAAAAGGGAGGAGGAACCCAGTACTTC,CASKKGGGTQYF,TRBJ2-5,NA,TRBV19,NA
TGTGCCAGCAGTACACCCTCTCCAGGGGAGCAGTACTTC,CASSTPSPGEQYF,TRBJ2-7,NA,TRBV28,NA
TGTGCCAGCAGCCAAGATATCAGGTCGGATACGCAGTATTTT,CASSQDIRSDTQYF,TRBJ2-3,NA,TRBV14,NA
TGTGCCAGCAGTGAACTACAGGGGAACACTGAAGCTTTCTTT,CASSELQGNTEAFF,TRBJ1-1,once,TRBV2,NA
TGTGCCAGCAGTTACCGCGGGGCGTCTGGGGATGGCTACACCTTC,CASSYRGASGDGYTF,TRBJ1-2,NA,TRBV6-6,NA
TGCGCCAGCAGCAAAACCTGGACAGGGAGGCCCTACGAGCAGTACTTC,CASSKTWTGRPYEQYF,TRBJ2-7,once,TRBV4-1,TRBD1
TGTGCCTGGAGTTGGCAGGGGTTCTCTGGAAACACCATATATTTT,CAWSWQGFSGNTIYF,TRBJ1-3,NA,TRBV30,NA
TGTGCCAGCTCACCACCGGGGGCAGGAAATCAGCCCCAGCATTTT,CASSPPGAGNQPQHF,TRBJ1-5,once,TRBV18,NA
TGTGCCAGCAGCCCCCCGACAGGCAACTATGGCTACACCTTC,CASSPPTGNYGYTF,TRBJ1-2,NA,TRBV7-9,NA
TGCACCAGCAGCCCGGAGCCGGACAGGGCTATAACTTCCACTGAAGCTTTCTTT,CTSSPEPDRAITSTEAFF,TRBJ1-1,NA,TRBV1,NA
TGTGCCAGCAGACACAGGAGAATGGGCACTGAAGCTTTCTTT,CASRHRRMGTEAFF,TRBJ1-1,NA,TRBV6-5,NA
TGTGCCAGCAGCATCCCCCCGTACACTGAAGCTTTCTTT,CASSIPPYTEAFF,TRBJ1-1,NA,TRBV14,NA
TGCGCCAGCAGCCGACGGGGATTGGGGAATGATGAGCAGTTCTTC,CASSRRGLGNDEQFF,TRBJ2-1,NA,TRBV5-1,NA
TGTGCCAGCAGCTCTCTTGGGGGGGCGCGAGGAGATACGCAGTATTTT,CASSSLGGARGDTQYF,TRBJ2-3,NA,TRBV7-3,NA
TGTGCCAGCAGCTCCTCTTCTGCGGGTTTCTACGAGCAGTACTTC,CASSSSSAGFYEQYF,TRBJ2-7,NA,TRBV7-6,NA
TGTGCCAGCAGTTGGGCCAGGGAAATCGACGAGCAGTACTTC,CASSWAREIDEQYF,TRBJ2-7,NA,TRBV27,NA
TGTGCCAGCAGCTGGCCGGGGATGAACACCGGGGAGCTGTTTTTT,CASSWPGMNTGELFF,TRBJ2-2,NA,TRBV7-3,NA
TGTGCCAGCAGCCTCGCGGGAGGCGTGAACACTGAAGCTTTCTTT,CASSLAGGVNTEAFF,TRBJ1-1,NA,TRBV27,NA
TGTGCCAGCAGCTTACTAGCTTACGAGCAGTACTTC,CASSLLAYEQYF,TRBJ2-7,NA,TRBV6-6,NA
TGTGCCAGTGCGCCAACCAGGGGTGAGCAGTTCTTC,CASAPTRGEQFF,TRBJ2-1,NA,TRBV19,NA
TGTGCCAGCAGTCCGCGGACAGGGGTTGGAAACACCATATATTTT,CASSPRTGVGNTIYF,TRBJ1-3,NA,TRBV11-2,TRBD1
TGCGCCAGCACCTTAGACAGGGGTAATTCACCCCTCCACTTT,CASTLDRGNSPLHF,TRBJ1-6,once,TRBV5-1,TRBD1
TGTGCCAGCAGTCCAACGGGACAGGGCTTTGAGACCCAGTACTTC,CASSPTGQGFETQYF,TRBJ2-5,NA,TRBV6-5,TRBD1
TGTGCCAGCAGCTATCCGGGACAGGGAAGCAATGAGCAGTTCTTC,CASSYPGQGSNEQFF,TRBJ2-1,once,TRBV28,TRBD1
TGTGCCAGCAGCGTCGGGATCACAGATACGCAGTATTTT,CASSVGITDTQYF,TRBJ2-3,NA,TRBV9,NA
TGTGCCAGCAGCACAGGGGTGGGTAATGAAAAACTGTTTTTT,CASSTGVGNEKLFF,TRBJ1-4,NA,TRBV6-5,TRBD1